This T cell receptor (beta chain) comes out of a study of blood T cell repertoires in COVID-19. Study at large: PBMCs, B-cell-depleted T cells, or T cells were the source of the cDNA or gDNA that made up the material.

Per the study methods: Amplified reference gene primers provided the basis for estimating nucleated cell counts. The repertoire was sequenced with immunoSEQ multiplex PCR; TCRdb's copy has only in-frame clones and lacks some. V and J calls plus clone size are reproduced from that table; the DNA served to infer D and trimming. The sample holds 210,000 or so clones, around nine tenths seen once. The specimen was peripheral blood. This TCR was recovered from a woman between 40 and 55 years old with acute or convalescent COVID-19.

The CDR3 spells CASSLWTGRSYNEQFF. The CDR3 DNA sequence: TGTGCCAGCAGCCTATGGACAGGGAGGTCCTACAATGAGCAGTTCTTC. This chain uses TRBV5-6 with TRBJ2-1; 8 nucleotides align to TRBD1. V was clipped by 4 bases and J by 1 base; unmatched bases: 7. Germline V lookup: CDR1 SGHDT, CDR2 YYEEEE. The CDR3 consists of 16 residues.